Detailed here is one T cell receptor beta chain. The data belong to a study of blood T cell repertoires in COVID-19. V lost 6 bases to trimming and J lost 6 bases, with 12 bases between them. CDR3 length: 12 amino acids. Germline V lookup: CDR1 MNHEY, CDR2 SMNVEV (reference sequence). Sequencing used immunoSEQ multiplex PCR; TCRdb keeps in-frame clones, though not all of them. Of a few hundred thousand clones detected, around 90% appear once; the ten largest clones hold about 2.1%. This receptor was taken from a woman aged 60-75 years with COVID-19, enrolled during active disease. Sequencing used peripheral blood. This chain links TRBV27 with TRBJ2-7; D is possibly TRBD1 (5 bases). CDR3 sequence reads: CASSSITGEQYF. The CDR3 DNA follows: TGTGCCAGCAGCTCCATAACAGGCGAGCAGTACTTC.